Sequencing of this TCR beta chain was carried out in a study of blood T cell repertoires in COVID-19. At the level of the study: COVID-19 samples from acute and convalescent phases originated in the United States, Italy and Spain. PBMCs, B-cell-depleted T cells, or T cells were the source of the cDNA or gDNA that made up the material.

The junction had 10 bases not matched to a gene; V was cut back by 5 bases and J by 6 bases. The CDR3 contains 15 residues. CDR1 and CDR2 (germline): SGHTA, FQGTGA. TCRdb's table, derived via immunoSEQ multiplex PCR, lists solely in-frame clones and lacks some. The profile covers roughly 200,000 clones, with 84% appearing a single time and approximately 18% taken by the ten largest. The V call is TRBV7-3, the J call TRBJ2-1, with 7 positions matching TRBD1. The sample taken for sequencing was peripheral blood. The TCR comes from an elderly woman with active or convalescent COVID-19. The CDR3 is CASSPDRAGGNEQFF. For the CDR3, the DNA is TGTGCCAGCAGCCCTGATAGGGCAGGGGGCAATGAGCAGTTCTTC.